The clone carrying this T cell receptor beta chain was counted a few times. The antigen is unknown. This sample was taken from a study of blood T cells in healthy people across ages. Study observations and caveats: Bulk PBMC profiling left naive and antigen-experienced comparisons inconclusive.

V was clipped by 7 bases and J by 2 bases, with 17 bases between them. CDR3 length: 15 amino acids. Looked up from germline, CDR1 is SNHLY and CDR2 is FYNNEI. Isolation yielded PBMCs, at least 6 million per sample, in every case. Extraction yielded at least 5 micrograms of total RNA per sample. Then a second PCR, running about 6 to 11 cycles, was carried out with a sample-barcoded 5' primer and a J-beta primer mix. Every cDNA molecule carried a tag from a template-switch adaptor bearing 12 random nucleotides. MiXCR was run by TCRdb on the 5' RACE reads, yielding one entry per CDR3 protein. The table records 850,000 to 1,300,000 distinct CDR3 sequences, 35% to 55% of them present only once.

Sequenced material: blood. The chain is built from TRBV2 and TRBJ2-5; D possibly corresponds to TRBD2 (6 bases). The receptor's source is a woman between 55 and 75 years old in good health. CDR3: CASKRPGLRQETQYF. The CDR3, as DNA: TGTGCCAGCAAAAGGCCGGGACTGCGACAAGAGACCCAGTACTTC.